This TCR beta chain appears in the sequencing data of a study of T cell changes during pregnancy in multiple sclerosis. Germline trimming cut 2 bases from V and 5 bases from J; bases unmatched to any gene: 8. Germline CDR1 and CDR2: MNHEY and SVGAGI. CDR3 length equals 16 residues. TCRdb's copy holds only in-frame clones and misses some; the assay was immunoSEQ multiplex PCR. The data contain 56,000 or so clones, 90% of them singletons. The sample was peripheral blood, taken in the first trimester of pregnancy. The chain joins TRBV6-5 to TRBJ1-1; 10 bases line up with TRBD1. This TCR derives from a female donor in good health, enrolled as a control in a pregnancy study. CDR3 loop: CASSYPSDRGLTEAFF. The CDR3 DNA is TGTGCCAGCAGTTACCCTTCCGACAGGGGGCTTACTGAAGCTTTCTTT.